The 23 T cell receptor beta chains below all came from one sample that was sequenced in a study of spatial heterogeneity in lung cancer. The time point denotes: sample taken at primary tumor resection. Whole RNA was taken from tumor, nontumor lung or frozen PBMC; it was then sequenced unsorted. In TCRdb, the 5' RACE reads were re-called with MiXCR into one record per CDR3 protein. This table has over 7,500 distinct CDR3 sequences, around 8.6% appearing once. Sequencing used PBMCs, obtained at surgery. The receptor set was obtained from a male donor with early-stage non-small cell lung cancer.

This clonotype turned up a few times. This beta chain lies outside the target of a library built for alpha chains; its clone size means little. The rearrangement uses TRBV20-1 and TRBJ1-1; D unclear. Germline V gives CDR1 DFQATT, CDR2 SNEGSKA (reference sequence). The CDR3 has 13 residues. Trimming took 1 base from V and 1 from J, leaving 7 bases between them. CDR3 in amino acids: CSARVGSNTEAFF. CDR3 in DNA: TGCAGTGCTAGAGTGGGGTCGAACACTGAAGCTTTCTTT.

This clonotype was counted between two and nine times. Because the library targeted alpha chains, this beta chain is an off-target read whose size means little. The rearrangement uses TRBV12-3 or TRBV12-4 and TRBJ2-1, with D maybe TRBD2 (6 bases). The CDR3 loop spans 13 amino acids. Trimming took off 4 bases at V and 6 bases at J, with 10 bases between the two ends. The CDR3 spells CASSSGGSNEQFF. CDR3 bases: TGTGCCAGCAGTTCCGGGGGTTCCAATGAGCAGTTCTTC.

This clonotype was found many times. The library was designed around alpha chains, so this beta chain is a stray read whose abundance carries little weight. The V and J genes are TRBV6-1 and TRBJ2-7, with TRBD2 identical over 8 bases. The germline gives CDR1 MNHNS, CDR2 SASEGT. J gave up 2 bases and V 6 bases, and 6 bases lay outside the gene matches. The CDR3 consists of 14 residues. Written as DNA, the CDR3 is TGTGCCAGCAGCATGACTAGCGCTACCTACGAGCAGTACTTC. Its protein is CASSMTSATYEQYF.

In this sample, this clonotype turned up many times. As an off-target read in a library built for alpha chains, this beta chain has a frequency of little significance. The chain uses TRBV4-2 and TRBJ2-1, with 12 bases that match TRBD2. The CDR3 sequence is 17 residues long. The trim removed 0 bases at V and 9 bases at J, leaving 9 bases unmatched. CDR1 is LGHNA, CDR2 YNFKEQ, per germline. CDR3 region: CASSQDRASGRAGEQFF. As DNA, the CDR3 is TGTGCCAGCAGCCAAGATCGGGCTAGCGGGAGGGCGGGTGAGCAGTTCTTC.

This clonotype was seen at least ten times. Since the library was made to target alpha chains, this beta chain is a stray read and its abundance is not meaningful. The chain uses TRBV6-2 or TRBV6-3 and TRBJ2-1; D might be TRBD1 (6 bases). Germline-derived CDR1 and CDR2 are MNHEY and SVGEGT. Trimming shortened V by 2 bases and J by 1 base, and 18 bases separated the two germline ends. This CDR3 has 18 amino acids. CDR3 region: CASSYPPGVGVSYNEQFF. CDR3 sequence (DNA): TGTGCCAGCAGTTACCCCCCAGGGGTGGGGGTTTCCTACAATGAGCAGTTCTTC.

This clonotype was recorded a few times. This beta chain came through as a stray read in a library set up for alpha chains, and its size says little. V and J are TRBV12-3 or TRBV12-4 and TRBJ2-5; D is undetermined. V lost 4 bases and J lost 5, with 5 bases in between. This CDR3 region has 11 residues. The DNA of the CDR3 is TGTGCCAGCAGTTCGCTGGAGACCCAGTACTTC. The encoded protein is CASSSLETQYF.

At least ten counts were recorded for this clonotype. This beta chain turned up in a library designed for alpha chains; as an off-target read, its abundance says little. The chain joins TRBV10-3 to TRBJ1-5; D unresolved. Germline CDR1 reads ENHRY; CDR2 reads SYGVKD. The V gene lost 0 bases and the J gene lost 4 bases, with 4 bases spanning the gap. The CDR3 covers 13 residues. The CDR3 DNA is TGTGCCATCAGTGAGTCGACTAATCAGCCCCAGCATTTT. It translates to CAISESTNQPQHF.

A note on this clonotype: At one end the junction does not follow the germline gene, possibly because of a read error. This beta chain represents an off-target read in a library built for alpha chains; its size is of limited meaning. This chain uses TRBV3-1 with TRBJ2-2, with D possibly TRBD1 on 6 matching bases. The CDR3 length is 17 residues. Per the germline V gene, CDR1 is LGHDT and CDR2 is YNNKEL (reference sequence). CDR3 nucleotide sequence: TGTGCCAGCAGCCCTATCTACGGACAGACGTCTACCGGGGAGCTGCTTTTT. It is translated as CASSPIYGQTSTGELLF.

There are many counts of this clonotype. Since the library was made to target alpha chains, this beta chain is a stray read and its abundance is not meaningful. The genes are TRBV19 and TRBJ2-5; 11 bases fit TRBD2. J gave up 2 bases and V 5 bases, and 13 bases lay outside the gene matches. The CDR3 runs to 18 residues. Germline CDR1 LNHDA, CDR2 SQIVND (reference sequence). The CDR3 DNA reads TGTGCCAGTAGTCCCTCACTAGCGGGAGAGTGGGGGCAAGAGACCCAGTACTTC. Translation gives CASSPSLAGEWGQETQYF.

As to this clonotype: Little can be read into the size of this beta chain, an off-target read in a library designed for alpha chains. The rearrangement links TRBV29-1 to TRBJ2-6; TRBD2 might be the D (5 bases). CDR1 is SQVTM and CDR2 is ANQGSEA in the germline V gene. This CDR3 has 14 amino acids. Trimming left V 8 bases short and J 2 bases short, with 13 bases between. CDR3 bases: TGCAGCCCCGGGTCCGGGGCTGGGGCCAACGTCCTGACTTTC. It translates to CSPGSGAGANVLTF. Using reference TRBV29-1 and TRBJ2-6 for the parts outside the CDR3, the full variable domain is SAVISQKPSRDICQRGTSLTIQCQVDSQVTMMFWYRQQPGQSLTLIATANQGSEATYESGFVIDKFPISRPNLTFSTLTVSNMSPEDSSIYLCSPGSGAGANVLTFGAGSRLTVL.

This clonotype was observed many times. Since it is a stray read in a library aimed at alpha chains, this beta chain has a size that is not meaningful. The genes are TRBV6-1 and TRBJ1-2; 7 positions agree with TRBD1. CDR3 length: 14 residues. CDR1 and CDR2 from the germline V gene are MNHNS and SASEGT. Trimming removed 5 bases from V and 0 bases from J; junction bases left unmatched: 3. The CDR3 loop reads CASSRDSSNYGYTF. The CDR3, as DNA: TGTGCCAGCAGTCGGGACAGCTCTAACTATGGCTACACCTTC.

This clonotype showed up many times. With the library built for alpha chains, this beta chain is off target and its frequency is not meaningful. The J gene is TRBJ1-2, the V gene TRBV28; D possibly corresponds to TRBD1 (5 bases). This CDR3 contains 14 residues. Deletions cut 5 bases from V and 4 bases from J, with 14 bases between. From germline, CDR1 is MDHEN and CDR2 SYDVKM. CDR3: CASSPPGPFYGYTF. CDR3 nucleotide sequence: TGTGCCAGCAGTCCACCGGGACCGTTCTATGGCTACACCTTC.

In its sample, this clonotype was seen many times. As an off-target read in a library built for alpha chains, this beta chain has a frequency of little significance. Here the CDR3 reads CAWAGGGADTQYF. The CDR3 nucleotides read TGTGCCTGGGCCGGGGGAGGCGCAGATACGCAGTATTTT. The rearrangement links TRBV30 to TRBJ2-3, with TRBD2 as a possible D gene (6 bases). The CDR3 runs to 13 residues. Trimming shortened V by 5 bases and J by 4 bases, and 13 bases separated the two germline ends. The germline CDR1 and CDR2 sequences are GTSNPN and SVGIG (reference sequence).

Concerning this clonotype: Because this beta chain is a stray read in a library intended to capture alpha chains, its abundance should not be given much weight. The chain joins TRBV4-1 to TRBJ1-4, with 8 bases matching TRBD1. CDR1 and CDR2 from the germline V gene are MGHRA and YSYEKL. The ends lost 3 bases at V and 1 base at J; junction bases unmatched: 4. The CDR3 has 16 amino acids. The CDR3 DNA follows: TGCGCCAGCAGCCAGGGAGACAGGGGAACTAATGAAAAACTGTTTTTT. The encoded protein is CASSQGDRGTNEKLFF.

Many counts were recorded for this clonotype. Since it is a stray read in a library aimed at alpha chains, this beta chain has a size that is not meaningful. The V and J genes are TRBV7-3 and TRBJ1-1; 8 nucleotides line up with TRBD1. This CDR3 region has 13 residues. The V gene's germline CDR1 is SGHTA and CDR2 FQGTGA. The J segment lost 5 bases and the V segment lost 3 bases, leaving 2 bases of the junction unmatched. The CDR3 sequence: CASSFDRGTEAFF. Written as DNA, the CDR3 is TGTGCCAGCAGCTTCGACAGGGGAACTGAAGCTTTCTTT.

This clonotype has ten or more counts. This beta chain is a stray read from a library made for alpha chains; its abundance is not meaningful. The CDR3 DNA reads as TGTGCCAGCAGCCTAGAGGGGAATGAAAAACTGTTTTTT. It codes for CASSLEGNEKLFF. The V and J genes are TRBV5-5 and TRBJ1-4; possible D gene TRBD1, 5 bases. The CDR3 consists of 13 residues. Germline-derived CDR1 and CDR2 are SGHKS and YYEKEE (reference sequence). Trimming removed 4 bases from V and 5 bases from J, with 9 bases in between.

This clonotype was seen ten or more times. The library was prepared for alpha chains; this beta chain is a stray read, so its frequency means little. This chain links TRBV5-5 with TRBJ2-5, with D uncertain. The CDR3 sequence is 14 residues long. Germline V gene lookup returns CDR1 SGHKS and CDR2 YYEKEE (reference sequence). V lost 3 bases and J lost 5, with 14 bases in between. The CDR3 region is CASSSGKLGETQYF. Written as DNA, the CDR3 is TGTGCCAGCAGCTCTGGCAAACTCGGCGAGACCCAGTACTTC.

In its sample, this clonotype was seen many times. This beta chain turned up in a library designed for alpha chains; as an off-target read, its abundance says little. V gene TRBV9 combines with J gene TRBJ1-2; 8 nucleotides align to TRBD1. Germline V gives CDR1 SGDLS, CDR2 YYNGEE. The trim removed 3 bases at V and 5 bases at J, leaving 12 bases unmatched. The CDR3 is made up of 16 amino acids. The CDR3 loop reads CASSAHGQGEEYGYTF. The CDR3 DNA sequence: TGTGCCAGCAGCGCGCACGGACAGGGAGAGGAATATGGCTACACCTTC.

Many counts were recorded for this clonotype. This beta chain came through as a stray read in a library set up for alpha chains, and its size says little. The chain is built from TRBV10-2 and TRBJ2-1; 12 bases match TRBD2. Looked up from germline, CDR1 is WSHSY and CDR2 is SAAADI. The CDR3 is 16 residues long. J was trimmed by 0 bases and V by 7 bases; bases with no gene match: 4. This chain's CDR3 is CASIATSGSSYNEQFF. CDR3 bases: TGCGCCAGCATCGCGACTAGCGGGAGCTCCTACAATGAGCAGTTCTTC.

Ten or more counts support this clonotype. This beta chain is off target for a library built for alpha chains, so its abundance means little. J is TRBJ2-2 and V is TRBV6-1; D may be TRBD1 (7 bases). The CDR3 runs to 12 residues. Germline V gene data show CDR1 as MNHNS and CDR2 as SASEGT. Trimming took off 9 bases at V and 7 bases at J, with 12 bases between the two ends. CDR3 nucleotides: TGTGCCAGAGGGACAGCGGGCGGGGAGCTGTTTTTT. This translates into CARGTAGGELFF.

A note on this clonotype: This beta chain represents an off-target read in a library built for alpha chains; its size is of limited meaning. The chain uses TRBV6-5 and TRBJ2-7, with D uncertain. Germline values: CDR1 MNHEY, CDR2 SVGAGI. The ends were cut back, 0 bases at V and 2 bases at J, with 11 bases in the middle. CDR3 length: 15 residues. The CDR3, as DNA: TGTGCCAGCAGTTACTCGAAGGTTGGGACCTACGAGCAGTACTTC. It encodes CASSYSKVGTYEQYF.

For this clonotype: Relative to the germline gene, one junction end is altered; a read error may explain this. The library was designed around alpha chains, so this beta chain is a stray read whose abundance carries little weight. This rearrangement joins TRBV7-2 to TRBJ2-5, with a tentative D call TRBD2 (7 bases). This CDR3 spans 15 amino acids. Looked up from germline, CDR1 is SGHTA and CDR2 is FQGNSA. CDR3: CVSSPGPGGQETLYF. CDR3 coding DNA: TGTGTCAGCAGCCCAGGCCCCGGGGGGCAAGAGACCCTGTACTTC.

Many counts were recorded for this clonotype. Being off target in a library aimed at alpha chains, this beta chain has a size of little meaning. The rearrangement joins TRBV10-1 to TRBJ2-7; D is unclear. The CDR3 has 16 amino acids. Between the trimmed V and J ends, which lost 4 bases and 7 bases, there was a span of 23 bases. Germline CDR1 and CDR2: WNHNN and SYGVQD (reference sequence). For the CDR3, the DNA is TGCGCCAGCAGTGTTTTCCCCGGTGGTCCTCGAAGGGAGCAGTACTTC. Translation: CASSVFPGGPRREQYF.